This T cell receptor (beta chain) was obtained from a study of control samples from healthy donors and cancer patients. Here immunoSEQ multiplex PCR was the method, and the copy in TCRdb shows in-frame clones only, minus some. This sample has about 85,000 clones, with roughly 86% found just once. By share of the sample, this clone is medium-sized. Distinct nucleotide sequences in the sample also encode this CDR3. The specimen was blood. The clonotype comes from a man aged 50 to 59 in good health.

The CDR3 DNA reads as TGCGCCAGCAGTCGGACTAGCGGGGGTTCCGGGGAGCTGTTTTTT. Translated, it gives CASSRTSGGSGELFF. The chain recombines TRBV5-1 with TRBJ2-2, with 13 bases matching TRBD2. The length of the CDR3 is 15 residues. With 5 bases clipped from V and 6 bases from J, the junction kept 4 bases outside the gene matches. CDR1 is SGHRS, CDR2 YFSETQ, per germline.